This TCR beta chain was recorded in a study of blood T cell repertoires in COVID-19. Per the germline V gene, CDR1 is SEHNR and CDR2 is FQNEAQ (reference sequence). The V and J ends lost 5 bases and 7 bases respectively, with 18 bases between them. CDR3 length equals 15 residues. Some clones are missing from TCRdb's copy, which holds only in-frame ones; the method was immunoSEQ multiplex PCR. The sample carries 100,000 or so clones, just under 85% recorded once. Sample: peripheral blood. The rearrangement uses TRBV7-9 and TRBJ1-5; D unclear. The sequence derives from a woman aged 70 to 79 with active or convalescent COVID-19. Here the CDR3 reads CASSKDVSPAQPQHF. CDR3 nucleotides: TGTGCCAGCAGCAAAGACGTCTCCCCTGCGCAGCCCCAGCATTTT.